These 16 T cell receptor beta chains were all obtained from the same sample, sequenced in a study of T cell clones after liver transplantation. The antigens for these receptors are not known. TCRbeta sequences of proliferating CFSE-low MLR cells were labeled alloreactive. TCRdb's copy holds only in-frame clones and misses some; the assay was immunoSEQ multiplex PCR. The repertoire has about 5,800 clones, around 29% of them found once; the top ten carry less than 20%. The sequencing input was CD4+ T cells from cultured PBMCs. The receptors were gathered from a human patient who received a liver transplant. Some T cells may be transferred from the graft donor.

This clone was seen more than once but under ten times. The CDR3 nucleotides read TGTGCCAGCAGTTACGATGTGAGGAACACCATATATTTT. As protein: CASSYDVRNTIYF. The J gene is TRBJ1-3, the V gene TRBV6-6; D is uncertain. The CDR3 loop spans 13 amino acids. V lost 2 bases and J lost 7, with 9 bases in between. Germline V gives CDR1 MNHNY, CDR2 SVGAGI (reference sequence).

V usage is TRBV5-1 and J usage is TRBJ2-1, with TRBD1 identical over 8 bases. CDR3 length: 16 residues. The germline CDR1 and CDR2 sequences are SGHRS and YFSETQ. V trimming: 6 bases; J trimming: 6 bases; junction bases outside the gene matches: 14. The chain's CDR3 is CASTRQGAVQSNEQFF. In nucleotides, the CDR3 is TGCGCCAGCACTAGGCAGGGGGCGGTCCAATCCAATGAGCAGTTCTTC.

By share, this clone counts as medium-sized. This chain connects TRBV21-1 to TRBJ2-7; the tabulated D call, TRBD2, remains unverified against the DNA. TRBV21-1 is an annotated pseudogene. The CDR3 totals 16 residues. CDR3 DNA sequence: TGTGCCAGCAGCAAAGATGCGGGACTAAGCTCCTACGAGCAGTACGTC. Translated: CASSKDAGLSSYEQYV.

The chain joins TRBV2 to TRBJ2-6; no firm D call. The CDR3 is made up of 19 amino acids. Germline V lookup: CDR1 SNHLY, CDR2 FYNNEI. Trimming took 3 bases from V and 5 from J, leaving 23 bases between them. CDR3 amino acids: CASSELGYRYKSRANVLTF. CDR3 coding DNA: TGTGCCAGCAGTGAGCTTGGTTACCGATACAAAAGTCGGGCCAACGTCCTGACTTTC. Variable domain in full (rest from reference TRBV2 and TRBJ2-6): EPEVTQTPSHQVTQMGQEVILRCVPISNHLYFYWYRQILGQKVEFLVSFYNNEISEKSEIFDDQFSVERPDGSNFTLKIRSTKLEDSAMYFCASSELGYRYKSRANVLTFGAGSRLTVL.

This clone is labeled as medium-sized. This chain links TRBV28 with TRBJ1-6; no clear D gene. Germline V gene data show CDR1 as MDHEN and CDR2 as SYDVKM. The CDR3 is made up of 14 amino acids. Between the trimmed V and J ends, which lost 10 bases and 5 bases, there was a span of 15 bases. CDR3: CAIPSHGHNSPLHF. The CDR3 nucleotides are TGTGCCATCCCGAGCCACGGGCATAATTCACCCCTCCACTTT.

The V gene is TRBV10-3, the J gene TRBJ2-2; maybe TRBD1 (6 bases). This CDR3 has 13 residues. Germline loops: CDR1 ENHRY, CDR2 SYGVKD. V was shortened by 8 bases and J by 5 bases, with 12 bases between the two germline ends. For the CDR3, the DNA is TGTGCCATCGGGGCAGGGGTGACCGGGGAGCTGTTTTTT. It codes for CAIGAGVTGELFF.

The chain couples TRBV6-1 to TRBJ1-1; D uncertain. Germline-derived CDR1 and CDR2 are MNHNS and SASEGT. Trimming took 2 bases from V and 5 from J, leaving 12 bases between them. The CDR3 has 14 amino acids. The CDR3 region has the DNA TGTGCCAGCAGTGAACAGCAGACCAGGACTGAAGCTTTCTTT. It codes for CASSEQQTRTEAFF.

Turning to this clone: With only one base between it and a far larger clone, this is likely a read error. The chain uses TRBV6-5 and TRBJ2-7; 7 bases fit TRBD2. From germline, CDR1 is MNHEY and CDR2 SVGAGI. J lost 4 bases, V lost 4 bases, and 10 bases had no gene match. There are 15 residues in the CDR3. In nucleotides, the CDR3 is TGTGCCAGCAGTTCCGTGACCCCGGGAGGATACGAGCAGTACTTC. Protein product: CASSSVTPGGYEQYF.

This clone has only a few counts. The chain carries TRBV19 and TRBJ2-3; D unclear. In germline, CDR1 is LNHDA, CDR2 SQIVND (reference sequence). This CDR3 is 13 amino acids long. V lost 6 bases to trimming and J lost 6 bases, with 13 bases between them. The CDR3 DNA sequence: TGTGCCAGTAGCACACAGAGGTCGGATACGCAGTATTTT. Residues: CASSTQRSDTQYF.

The chain carries TRBV4-3 and TRBJ2-5, with 11 bases fitting TRBD1. Germline trimming cut 1 base from V and 7 bases from J; bases unmatched to any gene: 2. The length of the CDR3 is 14 residues. CDR1 and CDR2 from the germline V gene are LGHNA and YSLEER. The CDR3 loop reads CASSQGTGGATQYF. CDR3 DNA sequence: TGCGCCAGCAGCCAAGGGACAGGGGGCGCGACCCAGTACTTC.

This clone was seen more than once but under ten times. This sequence joins TRBV30 and TRBJ2-5, with 7 bases fitting TRBD1. Germline V gene data show CDR1 as GTSNPN and CDR2 as SVGIG (reference sequence). V gave up 2 bases and J gave up 5 bases; unmatched junction bases: 8. CDR3 length: 14 residues. DNA for the CDR3: TGTGCCTGGAGTCCAGCAGGGGGACGGGAGACCCAGTACTTC. This gives the protein CAWSPAGGRETQYF.

The rearrangement links TRBV5-1 to TRBJ2-2; 11 nucleotides align to TRBD1. Germline CDR1 is SGHRS and CDR2 is YFSETQ. The CDR3 runs 14 residues. V shed 5 bases and J 6 bases; nucleotides not matched to a gene: 3. The DNA of the CDR3 is TGCGCCAGCAGGAGGACAGGGGGCTCCGGGGAGCTGTTTTTT. Residues: CASRRTGGSGELFF.

V usage is TRBV5-1 and J usage is TRBJ2-7, with 10 bases lining up with TRBD1. This CDR3 region has 15 residues. Germline V gene lookup returns CDR1 SGHRS and CDR2 YFSETQ. V lost 4 bases and J lost 5; bases outside the gene matches: 9. The DNA for the CDR3 is TGCGCCAGCAGCCTGGAGGGACAGGGGAACGACGAGCAGTACTTC. Its translation is CASSLEGQGNDEQYF. Looking up the rest from reference TRBV5-1 and TRBJ2-7 gives the full variable domain: KAGVTQTPRYLIKTRGQQVTLSCSPISGHRSVSWYQQTPGQGLQFLFEYFSETQRNKGNFPGRFSGRQFSNSRSEMNVSTLELGDSALYLCASSLEGQGNDEQYFGPGTRLTVT.

The CDR3 coding sequence is TGTGCCAGCAGCCGGAGCGGGAGCACCGCAGATACGCAGTATTTT. Translated, it gives CASSRSGSTADTQYF. The V gene is TRBV7-4, the J gene TRBJ2-3; 8 nucleotides line up with TRBD2. The CDR3 extends over 15 amino acids. V was clipped by 5 bases and J by 4 bases; unmatched bases: 8. Germline CDR1 reads SGHVT; CDR2 reads SQSDAQ.

This clone was seen a handful of times. The chain couples TRBV7-2 to TRBJ1-1; D remains ambiguous. The CDR3 spans 14 residues. Germline CDR1 is SGHTA and CDR2 is FQGNSA. V lost 5 bases to trimming and J lost 3 bases, with 13 bases between them. CDR3 coding DNA: TGTGCCAGCAGCCAAGATCACGGGGACACTGAAGCTTTCTTT. Translated: CASSQDHGDTEAFF.

This clone was counted a few times. The rearrangement uses TRBV7-2 and TRBJ1-5, with D uncertain. The CDR3 is 15 residues long. Trimming shortened V by 0 bases and J by 6 bases, and 12 bases separated the two germline ends. Germline V gives CDR1 SGHTA, CDR2 FQGNSA. The CDR3 region is CASSLAVAMGQPQHF. The CDR3 nucleotides read TGTGCCAGCAGCTTAGCGGTGGCAATGGGTCAGCCCCAGCATTTT.